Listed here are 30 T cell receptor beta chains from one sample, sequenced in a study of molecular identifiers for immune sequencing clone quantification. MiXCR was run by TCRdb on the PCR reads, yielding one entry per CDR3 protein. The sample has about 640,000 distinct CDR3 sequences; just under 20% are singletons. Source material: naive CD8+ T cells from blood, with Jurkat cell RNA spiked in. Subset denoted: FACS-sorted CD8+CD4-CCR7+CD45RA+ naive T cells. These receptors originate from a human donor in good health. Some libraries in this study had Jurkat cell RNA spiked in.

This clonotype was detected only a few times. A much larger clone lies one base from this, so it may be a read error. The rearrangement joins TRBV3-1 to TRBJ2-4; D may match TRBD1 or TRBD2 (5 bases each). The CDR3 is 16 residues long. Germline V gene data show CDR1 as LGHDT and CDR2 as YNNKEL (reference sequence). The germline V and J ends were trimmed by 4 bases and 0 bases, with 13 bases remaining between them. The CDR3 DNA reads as TGTGCCAGCAGCCGAGTATCGGGACGAGCCAAAAACATTCAGTACTTC. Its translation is CASSRVSGRAKNIQYF.

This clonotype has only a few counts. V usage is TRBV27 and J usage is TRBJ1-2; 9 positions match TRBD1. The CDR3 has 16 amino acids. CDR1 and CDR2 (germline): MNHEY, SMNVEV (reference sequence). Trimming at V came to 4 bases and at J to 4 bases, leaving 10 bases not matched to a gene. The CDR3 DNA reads TGTGCCAGCAGTTACAGCACAGGGGGCTCGGGCTATGGCTACACCTTC. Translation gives CASSYSTGGSGYGYTF.

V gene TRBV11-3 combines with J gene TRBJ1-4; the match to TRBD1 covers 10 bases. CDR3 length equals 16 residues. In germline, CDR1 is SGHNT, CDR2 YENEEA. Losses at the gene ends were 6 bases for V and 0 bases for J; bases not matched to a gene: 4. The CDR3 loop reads CASSDRGLATNEKLFF. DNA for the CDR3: TGTGCCAGCAGTGACAGGGGGCTGGCAACTAATGAAAAACTGTTTTTT.

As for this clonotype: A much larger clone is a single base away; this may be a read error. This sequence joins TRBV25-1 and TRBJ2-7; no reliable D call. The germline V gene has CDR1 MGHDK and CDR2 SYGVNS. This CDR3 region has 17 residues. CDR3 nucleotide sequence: TGTGCCAGCGGTGAATCTAGTCAGGCCGTCCAGACCTACGAGCAGTACTTC. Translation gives CASGESSQAVQTYEQYF.

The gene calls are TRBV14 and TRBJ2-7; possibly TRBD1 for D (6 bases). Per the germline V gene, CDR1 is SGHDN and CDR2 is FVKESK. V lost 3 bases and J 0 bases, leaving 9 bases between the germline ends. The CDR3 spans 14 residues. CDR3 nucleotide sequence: TGTGCCAGCAGCCAGACAGGTATCTCCTACGAGCAGTACTTC. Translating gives CASSQTGISYEQYF. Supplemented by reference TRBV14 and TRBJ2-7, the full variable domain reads EAGVTQFPSHSVIEKGQTVTLRCDPISGHDNLYWYRRVMGKEIKFLLHFVKESKQDESGMPNNRFLAERTGGTYSTLKVQPAELEDSGVYFCASSQTGISYEQYFGPGTRLTVT.

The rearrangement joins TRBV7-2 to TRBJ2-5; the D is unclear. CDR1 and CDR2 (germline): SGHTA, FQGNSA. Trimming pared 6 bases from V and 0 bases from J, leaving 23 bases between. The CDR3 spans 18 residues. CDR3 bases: TGTGCCAGCAGTCACGTTGATACATACTCCAATGACCAAGAGACCCAGTACTTC. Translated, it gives CASSHVDTYSNDQETQYF. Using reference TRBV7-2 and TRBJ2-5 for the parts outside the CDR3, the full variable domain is GAGVSQSPSNKVTEKGKDVELRCDPISGHTALYWYRQSLGQGLEFLIYFQGNSAPDKSGLPSDRFSAERTGGSVSTLTIQRTQQEDSAVYLCASSHVDTYSNDQETQYFGPGTRLLVL.

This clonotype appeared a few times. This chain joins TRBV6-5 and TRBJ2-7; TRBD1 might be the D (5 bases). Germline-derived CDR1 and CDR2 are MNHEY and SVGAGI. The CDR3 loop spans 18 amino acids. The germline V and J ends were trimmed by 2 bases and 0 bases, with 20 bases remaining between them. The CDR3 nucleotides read TGTGCCAGCAGTTACGAATCCCCAACAGGCGACCGCTCCTACGAGCAGTACTTC. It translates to CASSYESPTGDRSYEQYF.

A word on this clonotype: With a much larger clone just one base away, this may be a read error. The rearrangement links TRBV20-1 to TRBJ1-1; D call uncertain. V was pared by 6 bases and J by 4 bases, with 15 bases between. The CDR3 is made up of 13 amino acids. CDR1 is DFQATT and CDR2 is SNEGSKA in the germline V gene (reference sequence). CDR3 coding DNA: TGCAGTGCCGGCACGGGGTATGCCACTGAAGCTTTCTTT. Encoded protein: CSAGTGYATEAFF.

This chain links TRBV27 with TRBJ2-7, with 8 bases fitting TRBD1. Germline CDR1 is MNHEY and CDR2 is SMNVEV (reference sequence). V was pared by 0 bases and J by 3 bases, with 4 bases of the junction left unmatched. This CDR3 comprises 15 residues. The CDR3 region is CASSLSDRGGYEQYF. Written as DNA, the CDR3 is TGTGCCAGCAGTTTATCAGACAGGGGAGGCTACGAGCAGTACTTC.

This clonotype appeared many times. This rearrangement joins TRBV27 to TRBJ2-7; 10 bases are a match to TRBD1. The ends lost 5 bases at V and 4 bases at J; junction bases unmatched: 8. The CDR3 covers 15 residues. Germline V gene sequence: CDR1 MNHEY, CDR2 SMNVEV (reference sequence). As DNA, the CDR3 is TGTGCCAGCAGTCGGACAGGGGGATTGGGGTACGAGCAGTACTTC. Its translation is CASSRTGGLGYEQYF.

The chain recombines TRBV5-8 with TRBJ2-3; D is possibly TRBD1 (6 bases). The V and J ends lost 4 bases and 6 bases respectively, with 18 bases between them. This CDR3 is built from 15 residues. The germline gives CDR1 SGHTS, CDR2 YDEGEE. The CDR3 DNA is TGTGCCAGCAGCATGCAGGGGATGAGCCAGGATACGCAGTATTTT. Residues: CASSMQGMSQDTQYF.

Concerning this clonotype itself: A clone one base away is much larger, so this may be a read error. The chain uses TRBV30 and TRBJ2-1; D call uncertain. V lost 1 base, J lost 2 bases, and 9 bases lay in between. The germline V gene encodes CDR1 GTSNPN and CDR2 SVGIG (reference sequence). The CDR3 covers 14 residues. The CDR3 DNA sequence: TGTGCCTGGAGTGGGCAGAGCCCCTACAATGAGCAGTTCTTC. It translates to CAWSGQSPYNEQFF.

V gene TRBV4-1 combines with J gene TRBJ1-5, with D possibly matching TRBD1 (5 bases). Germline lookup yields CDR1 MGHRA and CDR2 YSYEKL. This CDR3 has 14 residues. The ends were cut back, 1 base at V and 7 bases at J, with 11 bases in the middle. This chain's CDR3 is CASSQAGAGQPQHF. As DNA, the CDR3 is TGCGCCAGCAGCCAAGCTGGGGCAGGACAGCCCCAGCATTTT.

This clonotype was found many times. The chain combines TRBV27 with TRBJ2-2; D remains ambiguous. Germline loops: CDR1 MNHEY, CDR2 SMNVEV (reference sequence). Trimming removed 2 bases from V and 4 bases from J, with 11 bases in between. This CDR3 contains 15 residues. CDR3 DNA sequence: TGTGCCAGCAGTTTAATAGTATCTGGCACCGGGGAGCTGTTTTTT. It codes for CASSLIVSGTGELFF.

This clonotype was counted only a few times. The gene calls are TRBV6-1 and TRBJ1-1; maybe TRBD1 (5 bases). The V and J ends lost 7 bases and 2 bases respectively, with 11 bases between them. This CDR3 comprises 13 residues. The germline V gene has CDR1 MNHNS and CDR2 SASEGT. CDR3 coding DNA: TGTGCCAGCACCGCCGGGGACAACACTGAAGCTTTCTTT. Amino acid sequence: CASTAGDNTEAFF.

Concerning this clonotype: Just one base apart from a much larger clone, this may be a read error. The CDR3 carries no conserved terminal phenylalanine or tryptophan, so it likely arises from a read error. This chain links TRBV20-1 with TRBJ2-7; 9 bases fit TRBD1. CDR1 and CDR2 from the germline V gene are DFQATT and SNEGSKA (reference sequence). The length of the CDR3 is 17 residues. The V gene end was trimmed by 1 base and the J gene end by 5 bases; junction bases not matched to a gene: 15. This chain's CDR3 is CSARATSGQGIVDEQYS. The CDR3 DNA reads TGCAGTGCTAGAGCTACTTCGGGACAGGGTATTGTTGACGAGCAGTACTCC.

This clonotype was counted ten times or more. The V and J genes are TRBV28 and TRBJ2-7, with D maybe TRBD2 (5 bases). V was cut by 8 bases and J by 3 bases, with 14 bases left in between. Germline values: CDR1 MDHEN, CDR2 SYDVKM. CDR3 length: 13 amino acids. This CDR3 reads CASLERLGYEQYF. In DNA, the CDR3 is TGTGCCAGCCTCGAGCGGCTCGGCTACGAGCAGTACTTC.

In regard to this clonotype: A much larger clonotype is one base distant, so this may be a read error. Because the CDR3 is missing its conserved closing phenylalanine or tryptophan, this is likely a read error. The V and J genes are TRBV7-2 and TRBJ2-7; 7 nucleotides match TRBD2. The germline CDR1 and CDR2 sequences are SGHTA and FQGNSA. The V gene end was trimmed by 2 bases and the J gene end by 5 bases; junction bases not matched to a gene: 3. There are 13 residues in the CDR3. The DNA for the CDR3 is TGTGCCAGCAGCTTATGGGGAGGGGACGAGCAGTACCTC. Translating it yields CASSLWGGDEQYL.

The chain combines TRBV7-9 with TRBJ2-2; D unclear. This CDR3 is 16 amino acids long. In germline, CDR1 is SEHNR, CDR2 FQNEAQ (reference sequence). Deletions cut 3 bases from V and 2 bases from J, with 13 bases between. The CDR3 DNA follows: TGTGCCAGCAGCTTTACCCCCGGCTTTAACACCGGGGAGCTGTTTTTT. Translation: CASSFTPGFNTGELFF. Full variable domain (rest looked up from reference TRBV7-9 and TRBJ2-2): DTGVSQNPRHKITKRGQNVTFRCDPISEHNRLYWYRQTLGQGPEFLTYFQNEAQLEKSRLLSDRFSAERPKGSFSTLEIQRTEQGDSAMYLCASSFTPGFNTGELFFGEGSRLTVL.

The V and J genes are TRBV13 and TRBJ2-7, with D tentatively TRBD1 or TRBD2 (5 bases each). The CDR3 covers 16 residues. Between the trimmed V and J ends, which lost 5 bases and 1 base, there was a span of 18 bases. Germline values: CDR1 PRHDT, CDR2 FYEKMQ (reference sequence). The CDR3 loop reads CASSPRGSTSSYEQYF. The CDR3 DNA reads TGTGCCAGCAGCCCGAGGGGTTCTACAAGTTCCTACGAGCAGTACTTC.

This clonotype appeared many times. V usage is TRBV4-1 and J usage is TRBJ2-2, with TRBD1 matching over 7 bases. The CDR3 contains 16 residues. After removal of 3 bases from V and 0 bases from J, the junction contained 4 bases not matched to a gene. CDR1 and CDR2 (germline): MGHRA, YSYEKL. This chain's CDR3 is CASSHTGAANTGELFF. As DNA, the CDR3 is TGCGCCAGCAGCCATACAGGGGCCGCGAACACCGGGGAGCTGTTTTTT.

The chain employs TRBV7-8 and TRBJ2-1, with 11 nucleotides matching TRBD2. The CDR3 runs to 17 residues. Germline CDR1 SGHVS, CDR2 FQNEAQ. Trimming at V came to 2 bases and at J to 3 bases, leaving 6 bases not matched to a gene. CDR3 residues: CASSLRASGGFYNEQFF. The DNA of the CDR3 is TGTGCCAGCAGCTTAAGGGCTAGCGGGGGGTTCTACAATGAGCAGTTCTTC.

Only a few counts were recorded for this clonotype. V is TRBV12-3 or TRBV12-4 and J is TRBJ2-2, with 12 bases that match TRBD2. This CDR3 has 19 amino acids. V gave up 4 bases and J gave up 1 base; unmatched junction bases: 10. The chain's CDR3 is CASSSGTSGYGRNTGELFF. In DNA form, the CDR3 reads TGTGCCAGCAGTTCGGGGACTAGCGGGTACGGTCGGAACACCGGGGAGCTGTTTTTT.

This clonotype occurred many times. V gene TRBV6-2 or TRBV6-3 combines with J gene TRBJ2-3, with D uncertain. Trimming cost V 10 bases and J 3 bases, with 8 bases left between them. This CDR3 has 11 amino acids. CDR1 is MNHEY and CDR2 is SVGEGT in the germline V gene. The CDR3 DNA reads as TGTGCCACCCTTCGTACAGATACGCAGTATTTT. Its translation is CATLRTDTQYF.

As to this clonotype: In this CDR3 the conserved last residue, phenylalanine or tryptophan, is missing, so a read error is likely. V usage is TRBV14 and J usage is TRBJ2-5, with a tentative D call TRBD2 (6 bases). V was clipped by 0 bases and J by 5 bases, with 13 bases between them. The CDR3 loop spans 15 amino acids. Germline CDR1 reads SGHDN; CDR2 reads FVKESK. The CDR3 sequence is CASSQEWGEWETQYL. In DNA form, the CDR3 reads TGTGCCAGCAGCCAAGAGTGGGGGGAATGGGAGACCCAGTACCTC.

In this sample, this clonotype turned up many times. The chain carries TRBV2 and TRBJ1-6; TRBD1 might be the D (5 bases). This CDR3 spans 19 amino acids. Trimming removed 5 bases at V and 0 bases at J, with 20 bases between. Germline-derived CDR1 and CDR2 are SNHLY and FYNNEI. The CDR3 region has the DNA TGTGCCAGCAGTCCCCTCGGCCGGGACCTAAGCTCCTATAATTCACCCCTCCACTTT. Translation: CASSPLGRDLSSYNSPLHF.

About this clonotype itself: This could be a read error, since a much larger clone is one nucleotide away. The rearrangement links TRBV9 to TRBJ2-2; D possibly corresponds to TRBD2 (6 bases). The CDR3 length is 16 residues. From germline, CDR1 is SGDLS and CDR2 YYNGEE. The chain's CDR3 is CVSSVEGGTNTGELFF. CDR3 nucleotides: TGTGTCAGCAGCGTAGAGGGCGGGACGAACACCGGGGAGCTGTTTTTT.

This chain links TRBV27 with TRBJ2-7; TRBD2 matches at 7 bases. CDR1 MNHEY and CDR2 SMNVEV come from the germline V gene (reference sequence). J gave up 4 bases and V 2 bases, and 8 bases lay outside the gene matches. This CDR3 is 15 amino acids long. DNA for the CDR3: TGTGCCAGCAGTTTAGGGGCGGGAGTGTGGTACGAGCAGTACTTC. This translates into CASSLGAGVWYEQYF.

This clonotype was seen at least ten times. The CDR3 here is CSARGEGLNTGELFF. CDR3 bases: TGCAGTGCTAGAGGTGAAGGATTGAACACCGGGGAGCTGTTTTTT. The chain couples TRBV20-1 to TRBJ2-2; D unclear. The CDR3 has 15 residues. Germline values: CDR1 DFQATT, CDR2 SNEGSKA (reference sequence). Trimming took off 1 base at V and 1 base at J, with 10 bases between the two ends.

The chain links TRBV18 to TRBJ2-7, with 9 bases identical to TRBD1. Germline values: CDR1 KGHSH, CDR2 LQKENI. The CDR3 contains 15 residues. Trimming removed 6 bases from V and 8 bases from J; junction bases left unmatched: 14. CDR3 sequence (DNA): TGTGCCAGCTCGCCCCGGGACAGGGTTTATCACAAGCAGTACTTC. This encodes CASSPRDRVYHKQYF.